A single sample is the source of the 21 T cell receptor beta chains below, sequenced in a study of breast tumors, draining lymph nodes, adjacent tissues. Samples came from axillary lymph nodes draining the breast cancer. TCRdb independently ran MiXCR on the multiplex PCR reads; one entry per CDR3 protein. This sample has over 200,000 distinct CDR3 sequences; 32% occur once, and the top ten carry 1.2% to 1.5%. Sequencing was carried out using axillary lymph node tissue. Source of these receptors: a female donor with breast cancer. Some clones in this sample may be carry-over from other donors' samples.

This rearrangement joins TRBV2 to TRBJ2-7; D is ambiguous. Trimming took off 1 base at V and 4 bases at J, with 11 bases between the two ends. The length of the CDR3 is 14 residues. Per germline, CDR1 SNHLY and CDR2 FYNNEI. CDR3 DNA: TGTGCCAGCAGTGAAGTGGGTTGGTTGTACGAGCAGTACTTC. Translated, it gives CASSEVGWLYEQYF.

This clonotype was seen many times. Here the CDR3 reads CASSFLGLLSGTANTGELFF. The DNA of the CDR3 is TGCGCCAGCAGCTTCCTGGGCCTGCTTAGCGGGACTGCGAACACCGGGGAGCTGTTTTTT. The rearrangement joins TRBV5-1 to TRBJ2-2, with 8 bases identical to TRBD2. This CDR3 contains 20 residues. The V gene's germline CDR1 is SGHRS and CDR2 YFSETQ. V lost 2 bases to trimming and J lost 0 bases; unmatched junction nucleotides: 15.

In its sample, this clonotype was seen many times. This chain links TRBV7-9 with TRBJ2-3; TRBD2 is a possible D gene (5 bases). The CDR3 has 15 amino acids. Germline lookup yields CDR1 SEHNR and CDR2 FQNEAQ (reference sequence). Trimming left V 0 bases short and J 6 bases short, with 13 bases between. The CDR3 sequence: CASSLAGGSGDTQYF. In nucleotides, the CDR3 is TGTGCCAGCAGCTTAGCTGGTGGGAGTGGCGATACGCAGTATTTT.

This clonotype came up many times. The chain links TRBV18 to TRBJ2-5; D gene unclear. The CDR3 contains 11 residues. The ends were cut back, 6 bases at V and 3 bases at J, with 5 bases in the middle. Germline values: CDR1 KGHSH, CDR2 LQKENI. The CDR3 sequence: CASSTEETQYF. The CDR3 coding sequence is TGTGCCAGCTCTACCGAAGAGACCCAGTACTTC.

This clonotype was observed at least ten times. The rearrangement uses TRBV7-2 and TRBJ1-5, with 11 bases fitting TRBD1. This CDR3 is 16 amino acids long. V lost 5 bases and J lost 5; bases outside the gene matches: 8. Germline values: CDR1 SGHTA, CDR2 FQGNSA. In DNA form, the CDR3 reads TGTGCCAGCAGCCCCAGGGACAGGGGGGCACATCAGCCCCAGCATTTT. It is translated as CASSPRDRGAHQPQHF.

This sequence joins TRBV12-3 or TRBV12-4 and TRBJ2-5, with 8 bases fitting TRBD1. The V gene end was trimmed by 10 bases and the J gene end by 3 bases; junction bases not matched to a gene: 4. The length of the CDR3 is 12 residues. CDR3 loop: CATSTGEETQYF. The DNA of the CDR3 is TGTGCCACCTCGACAGGGGAAGAGACCCAGTACTTC.

This clonotype was counted at least ten times. The CDR3 loop is CATSRDSRDSPEQFF. In nucleotides, the CDR3 is TGTGCCACCAGCAGAGACTCCCGGGACTCTCCCGAGCAGTTCTTC. J is TRBJ2-1 and V is TRBV15, with D tentatively TRBD2 (6 bases). Trimming removed 0 bases from V and 10 bases from J, with 16 bases in between. The V gene's germline CDR1 is LNHNV and CDR2 YYDKDF (reference sequence). The CDR3 extends over 15 amino acids.

This clonotype occurred many times. J is TRBJ2-7 and V is TRBV15, with TRBD1 identical over 10 bases. Per germline, CDR1 LNHNV and CDR2 YYDKDF (reference sequence). The V segment lost 3 bases and the J segment 4 bases; nucleotides outside the gene matches: 6. The CDR3 spans 15 residues. CDR3 DNA: TGTGCCACCAGCAGGGGGGACAGGGGTACGTACGAGCAGTACTTC. As protein: CATSRGDRGTYEQYF.

J is TRBJ1-4 and V is TRBV4-1; D gene unclear. Germline V gene lookup returns CDR1 MGHRA and CDR2 YSYEKL. The CDR3 consists of 14 residues. The V and J ends lost 2 bases and 8 bases respectively, with 12 bases between them. The CDR3 DNA is TGCGCCAGCAGCCAACAGGAGATGGGAGAAAAACTGTTTTTT. Its translation is CASSQQEMGEKLFF.

This chain joins TRBV7-9 and TRBJ1-4; D not resolved. Per the germline V gene, CDR1 is SEHNR and CDR2 is FQNEAQ (reference sequence). The V and J ends lost 3 bases and 0 bases respectively, with 8 bases between them. The length of the CDR3 is 15 residues. The CDR3 spells CASSFFGPTNEKLFF. The DNA of the CDR3 is TGTGCCAGCAGCTTTTTTGGGCCAACTAATGAAAAACTGTTTTTT. Full variable domain (missing parts from reference TRBV7-9 and TRBJ1-4): DTGVSQNPRHKITKRGQNVTFRCDPISEHNRLYWYRQTLGQGPEFLTYFQNEAQLEKSRLLSDRFSAERPKGSFSTLEIQRTEQGDSAMYLCASSFFGPTNEKLFFGSGTQLSVL.

This clonotype was picked up many times. The V gene is TRBV6-1, the J gene TRBJ2-3, with 7 bases identical to TRBD1. The junction had 8 bases not matched to a gene; V was cut back by 7 bases and J by 1 base. The CDR3 is 15 amino acids. Germline values: CDR1 MNHNS, CDR2 SASEGT. The CDR3 sequence: CASIMTGFGTDTQYF. In DNA, the CDR3 is TGTGCCAGCATAATGACAGGGTTTGGCACAGATACGCAGTATTTT.

This clonotype appeared many times. This chain joins TRBV2 and TRBJ1-2; D may be TRBD1 (6 bases). Germline V gene sequence: CDR1 SNHLY, CDR2 FYNNEI. V shed 1 base and J shed 8 bases, with 11 bases lying between them. This CDR3 has 13 amino acids. The CDR3 DNA reads TGTGCCAGCAGTGAAGACAGGGAGAGGGGCTACACCTTC. Residues: CASSEDRERGYTF.

This clonotype was counted a single time. This chain links TRBV7-2 with TRBJ2-1; 13 positions match TRBD2. Trimming at V came to 6 bases and at J to 3 bases, leaving 17 bases not matched to a gene. Germline CDR1 is SGHTA and CDR2 is FQGNSA. This CDR3 has 20 amino acids. CDR3 amino acids: CASRAGVTSGRPIGYNEQFF. The CDR3 coding sequence is TGTGCCAGCAGGGCAGGGGTGACTAGCGGGAGGCCCATAGGCTACAATGAGCAGTTCTTC. The complete variable domain, with remaining parts taken from reference TRBV7-2 and TRBJ2-1, reads GAGVSQSPSNKVTEKGKDVELRCDPISGHTALYWYRQSLGQGLEFLIYFQGNSAPDKSGLPSDRFSAERTGGSVSTLTIQRTQQEDSAVYLCASRAGVTSGRPIGYNEQFFGPGTRLTVL.

This clonotype was counted many times. The chain joins TRBV6-5 to TRBJ1-2; 10 bases fit TRBD1. The CDR3 runs 14 residues. The junction had 10 bases not matched to a gene; V was cut back by 7 bases and J by 8 bases. CDR1 is MNHEY, CDR2 SVGAGI, per germline. CDR3 DNA: TGTGCCAGCAAGAGGGACAGGGGATTTGGAGGCTACACCTTC. This sequence encodes CASKRDRGFGGYTF.

This clonotype was detected ten times or more. CDR3: CASSETPEQFF. In DNA form, the CDR3 reads TGTGCCAGCAGTGAAACCCCCGAGCAGTTCTTC. The chain carries TRBV6-1 and TRBJ2-1; D gene unclear. Trimming took 2 bases from V and 10 from J, leaving 6 bases between them. Per germline, CDR1 MNHNS and CDR2 SASEGT. CDR3 length: 11 residues.

This clonotype has ten or more counts. V and J are TRBV11-2 and TRBJ2-3, with 15 nucleotides matching TRBD2. The V segment lost 5 bases and the J segment 6 bases; nucleotides outside the gene matches: 9. The CDR3 length is 17 residues. Per the germline V gene, CDR1 is SGHAT and CDR2 is FQNNGV. Here the CDR3 DNA reads TGTGCCAGCAGCCCGAGGACTAGCGGGAGGGCCGGGGATACGCAGTATTTT. The encoded protein is CASSPRTSGRAGDTQYF.

The genes are TRBV12-5 and TRBJ1-6; D uncertain. The CDR3 is made up of 16 amino acids. Trimming cost V 2 bases and J 5 bases, with 13 bases left between them. Germline values: CDR1 LGHNT, CDR2 FRNRAP. CDR3 DNA: TGTGCTAGTGGTTTGCCTAGCGGGAGGGATAATTCACCCCTCCACTTT. Protein: CASGLPSGRDNSPLHF.

The chain joins TRBV20-1 to TRBJ1-4; D is undetermined. V was shortened by 2 bases and J by 10 bases, with 11 bases between the two germline ends. This CDR3 has 12 amino acids. Germline V lookup: CDR1 DFQATT, CDR2 SNEGSKA (reference sequence). The CDR3 is CSARLAGGKLFF. Here the CDR3 DNA reads TGCAGTGCTAGACTAGCGGGCGGAAAACTGTTTTTT.

This clonotype occurred many times. J is TRBJ1-3 and V is TRBV19; D is uncertain. This CDR3 contains 14 residues. V dropped 2 bases and J dropped 4 bases, with 9 bases sitting between them. CDR1 is LNHDA and CDR2 is SQIVND in the germline V gene (reference sequence). The CDR3 coding sequence is TGTGCCAGTAGTATAATGGGAGGAGGAAACACCATATATTTT. Protein: CASSIMGGGNTIYF. The variable domain in full, completed from reference TRBV19 and TRBJ1-3, reads DGGITQSPKYLFRKEGQNVTLSCEQNLNHDAMYWYRQDPGQGLRLIYYSQIVNDFQKGDIAEGYSVSREKKESFPLTVTSAQKNPTAFYLCASSIMGGGNTIYFGEGSWLTVV.

This clonotype occurred many times. The chain carries TRBV9 and TRBJ2-7; TRBD2 matches 10 bases. V lost 5 bases and J lost 1; bases outside the gene matches: 6. This CDR3 is 15 amino acids long. The germline V gene encodes CDR1 SGDLS and CDR2 YYNGEE. For the CDR3, the DNA is TGTGCCAGCAGTTTAGGACTAGCGGTATCCTACGAGCAGTACTTC. Protein sequence: CASSLGLAVSYEQYF.

The genes are TRBV20-1 and TRBJ2-1, with a weak D call TRBD1 (5 bases). Germline V CDR1 and CDR2: DFQATT, SNEGSKA (reference sequence). The CDR3 has 11 amino acids. With 6 bases removed from V and 7 bases from J, the gap between germline ends came to 10 bases. In DNA form, the CDR3 reads TGCAGTGCCGAGACAGCAAATGAGCAGTTCTTC. It codes for CSAETANEQFF.